The next 28 T cell receptor beta chains were all read from a single sample in a study of cytomegalovirus exposure and HLA in healthy donors. This PCR relied on a set of 60 Vbeta primers and 13 Jbeta primers. Some clones are missing from TCRdb's copy, which holds only in-frame ones; the method was immunoSEQ multiplex PCR. The data contain some 50,000 clones, about 72% of them seen just once; the ten biggest clones take up 6.3%. The sample comprised PBMCs. The receptors originated from a man aged 25-45 years in good health and CMV-seronegative.

V and J are TRBV29-1 and TRBJ2-7; TRBD1 matches 8 bases. The V gene end was trimmed by 2 bases and the J gene end by 0 bases; junction bases not matched to a gene: 0. The CDR3 has 13 residues. In germline, CDR1 is SQVTM, CDR2 ANQGSEA. In DNA form, the CDR3 reads TGCAGCGTTGAAACAGGGGGCTCCTACGAGCAGTACTTC. This codes for CSVETGGSYEQYF.

The rearrangement joins TRBV7-2 to TRBJ2-7, with TRBD2 matching over 8 bases. From germline, CDR1 is SGHTA and CDR2 FQGNSA. The CDR3 covers 15 residues. Unmatched junction bases numbered 11, after V lost 6 bases and J lost 4 bases. CDR3 bases: TGTGCCAGCAGTATATATAGCGGGATTACGTACGAGCAGTACTTC. Translated, it gives CASSIYSGITYEQYF.

In regard to this clone: At the DNA level, this CDR3 is encoded by other sequences in the same sample as well. This chain links TRBV2 with TRBJ2-3; 16 bases are shared with TRBD2. Germline V gene data show CDR1 as SNHLY and CDR2 as FYNNEI. J was trimmed by 5 bases and V by 6 bases; bases with no gene match: 11. The CDR3 extends over 18 amino acids. CDR3 amino acids: CASRGGLAGGPSGDTQYF. The CDR3 DNA follows: TGTGCCAGCAGGGGGGGACTAGCGGGAGGGCCGTCGGGAGATACGCAGTATTTT.

J is TRBJ2-3 and V is TRBV6-4; 9 bases align to TRBD1. J lost 5 bases, V lost 6 bases, and 3 bases had no gene match. CDR3 length: 13 amino acids. Germline V gene lookup returns CDR1 MRHNA and CDR2 SNTAGT. The CDR3, as DNA: TGTGCCAGCAGCGAGGACAGGGGAGATACGCAGTATTTT. Encoded protein: CASSEDRGDTQYF.

The gene calls are TRBV5-1 and TRBJ2-3, with 8 bases fitting TRBD2. CDR1 SGHRS and CDR2 YFSETQ come from the germline V gene. The CDR3 consists of 15 residues. The trim removed 4 bases at V and 7 bases at J, leaving 11 bases unmatched. This CDR3 is CASSHPGLDENTQYF. The CDR3 region has the DNA TGCGCCAGCAGCCACCCGGGACTAGATGAAAATACGCAGTATTTT.

This sequence joins TRBV28 and TRBJ1-3; 7 nucleotides align to TRBD1. This CDR3 contains 14 residues. Germline CDR1 is MDHEN and CDR2 is SYDVKM. With 7 bases clipped from V and 0 bases from J, the junction kept 3 bases outside the gene matches. CDR3 protein: CASNPGGSGNTIYF. The CDR3 coding sequence is TGTGCCAGCAATCCAGGGGGCTCTGGAAACACCATATATTTT.

The chain carries TRBV27 and TRBJ1-1; D is perhaps TRBD1 (5 bases). Trimming cost V 3 bases and J 1 base, with 12 bases left between them. Germline V gene lookup returns CDR1 MNHEY and CDR2 SMNVEV (reference sequence). This CDR3 has 15 residues. The CDR3 nucleotides read TGTGCCAGCAGTTTGATCGGGGGACCGAACACTGAAGCTTTCTTT. Its protein product is CASSLIGGPNTEAFF.

The chain has TRBV5-1 and TRBJ1-4; the D is unclear. From germline, CDR1 is SGHRS and CDR2 YFSETQ. V was shortened by 1 base and J by 4 bases, with 14 bases between the two germline ends. This CDR3 is built from 16 residues. CDR3 amino acids: CASSLFSGFYNEKLFF. The CDR3 bases are TGCGCCAGCAGCTTGTTCTCGGGGTTTTATAATGAAAAACTGTTTTTT.

This chain connects TRBV6-5 to TRBJ1-1; 8 nucleotides line up with TRBD1. V lost 6 bases, J lost 3 bases, and 9 bases stayed unmatched. Germline V lookup: CDR1 MNHEY, CDR2 SVGAGI. The CDR3 spans 15 residues. The CDR3 region has the DNA TGTGCCAGCAGACATACAGGGGGTGGGGACACTGAAGCTTTCTTT. Translated: CASRHTGGGDTEAFF.

The V call is TRBV18, the J call TRBJ1-1, with D maybe TRBD1 (6 bases). The CDR3 has 15 residues. Trimming took 3 bases from V and 0 from J, leaving 11 bases between them. Germline V gene sequence: CDR1 KGHSH, CDR2 LQKENI. The CDR3 is CASSPLTGMNTEAFF. The CDR3 coding sequence is TGTGCCAGCTCACCCTTGACAGGCATGAACACTGAAGCTTTCTTT.

This clone was recorded only once. V and J are TRBV30 and TRBJ1-1, with 9 positions matching TRBD1. The CDR3 length is 13 residues. Germline CDR1 and CDR2: GTSNPN and SVGIG (reference sequence). Unmatched junction bases numbered 4, after V lost 8 bases and J lost 0 bases. Here the CDR3 reads CASRDRVNTEAFF. As DNA, the CDR3 is TGTGCCAGCAGGGACAGGGTGAACACTGAAGCTTTCTTT.

The gene calls are TRBV5-4 and TRBJ2-2; 14 bases fit TRBD2. Germline loops: CDR1 SGHNT, CDR2 YYREEE (reference sequence). V lost 1 base and J lost 0; bases outside the gene matches: 2. CDR3 length: 18 residues. The CDR3 sequence is CASSLSGLAGANTGELFF. CDR3 bases: TGTGCCAGCAGCTTGTCGGGACTAGCGGGGGCGAACACCGGGGAGCTGTTTTTT.

The rearrangement uses TRBV4-2 and TRBJ2-2; D call uncertain. Trimming took 0 bases from V and 4 from J, leaving 6 bases between them. The CDR3 runs to 14 residues. Germline CDR1 reads LGHNA; CDR2 reads YNFKEQ. CDR3 bases: TGTGCCAGCAGCCAAGAACAGATCACCGGGGAGCTGTTTTTT. Its translation is CASSQEQITGELFF.

The J gene is TRBJ1-5, the V gene TRBV5-6; TRBD1 might be the D (6 bases). The CDR3 loop spans 18 amino acids. Between the trimmed V and J ends, which lost 4 bases and 0 bases, there was a span of 20 bases. Germline CDR1 reads SGHDT; CDR2 reads YYEEEE. This CDR3 reads CASSRAHDRHYSNQPQHF. The DNA of the CDR3 is TGTGCCAGCAGCCGCGCCCATGACAGGCACTATAGCAATCAGCCCCAGCATTTT.

The rearrangement links TRBV10-1 to TRBJ2-7; TRBD2 agrees at 7 bases. The germline V gene encodes CDR1 WNHNN and CDR2 SYGVQD (reference sequence). V was clipped by 0 bases and J by 4 bases; unmatched bases: 12. The CDR3 covers 17 residues. This CDR3 is CASSESRTRKSSYEQYF. In DNA form, the CDR3 reads TGCGCCAGCAGTGAGTCGCGGACTAGAAAGTCCTCTTACGAGCAGTACTTC.

This chain joins TRBV5-8 and TRBJ1-2; tentative D call: TRBD1 (5 bases). Trimming removed 2 bases at V and 1 base at J, with 15 bases between. The germline V gene has CDR1 SGHTS and CDR2 YDEGEE. CDR3 length: 16 amino acids. CDR3 in amino acids: CASSLVSQAINYGYTF. The CDR3 DNA reads as TGTGCCAGCAGCTTAGTTTCACAGGCCATTAACTATGGCTACACCTTC.

J is TRBJ1-2 and V is TRBV5-1; 8 bases fit TRBD1. The CDR3 loop spans 15 amino acids. Germline CDR1 reads SGHRS; CDR2 reads YFSETQ. Trimming cost V 4 bases and J 6 bases; bases outside gene matches: 11. The CDR3 sequence: CASSLGQGTEDGYTF. For the CDR3, the DNA is TGCGCCAGCAGCCTAGGACAGGGAACTGAAGATGGCTACACCTTC.

The table lists this clone with a few counts. This sequence joins TRBV5-1 and TRBJ2-6; 11 bases agree with TRBD1. The CDR3 runs 16 residues. Per germline, CDR1 SGHRS and CDR2 YFSETQ. Trimming at V came to 9 bases and at J to 0 bases, leaving 5 bases not matched to a gene. CDR3 sequence reads: CATKGQGASGANVLTF. The CDR3, as DNA: TGCGCCACCAAAGGACAGGGGGCCTCTGGGGCCAACGTCCTGACTTTC.

DNA of the CDR3: TGTGCCAGCAGCTTAGACTTTCTAACCGAGACCCAGTACTTC. Protein product: CASSLDFLTETQYF. J is TRBJ2-5 and V is TRBV7-9; D remains ambiguous. The CDR3 has 14 amino acids. Per germline, CDR1 SEHNR and CDR2 FQNEAQ (reference sequence). V gave up 1 base and J gave up 5 bases, with 11 bases separating them. Looking up the rest from reference TRBV7-9 and TRBJ2-5 gives the full variable domain: DTGVSQNPRHKITKRGQNVTFRCDPISEHNRLYWYRQTLGQGPEFLTYFQNEAQLEKSRLLSDRFSAERPKGSFSTLEIQRTEQGDSAMYLCASSLDFLTETQYFGPGTRLLVL.

The rearrangement uses TRBV7-9 and TRBJ1-2; a possible D gene is TRBD1 (6 bases). V was shortened by 2 bases and J by 4 bases, with 11 bases between the two germline ends. Germline V gene lookup returns CDR1 SEHNR and CDR2 FQNEAQ (reference sequence). This CDR3 has 14 residues. The CDR3 protein is CASSLSGRGYGYTF. The CDR3 bases are TGTGCCAGCAGCTTATCAGGCAGGGGCTATGGCTACACCTTC. Full variable domain (missing parts from reference TRBV7-9 and TRBJ1-2): DTGVSQNPRHKITKRGQNVTFRCDPISEHNRLYWYRQTLGQGPEFLTYFQNEAQLEKSRLLSDRFSAERPKGSFSTLEIQRTEQGDSAMYLCASSLSGRGYGYTFGSGTRLTVV.

This clone has a handful of counts. J is TRBJ2-1 and V is TRBV13, with D hard to call. The CDR3 has 17 amino acids. Germline CDR1 reads PRHDT; CDR2 reads FYEKMQ (reference sequence). With 7 bases removed from V and 0 bases from J, the gap between germline ends came to 19 bases. For the CDR3, the DNA is TGTGCCAGCACCTCGGGTCGCAAGCTCAGCTCCTACAATGAGCAGTTCTTC. It specifies CASTSGRKLSSYNEQFF. Combining the CDR3 with reference TRBV13 and TRBJ2-1 gives the whole variable domain AAGVIQSPRHLIKEKRETATLKCYPIPRHDTVYWYQQGPGQDPQFLISFYEKMQSDKGSIPDRFSAQQFSDYHSELNMSSLELGDSALYFCASTSGRKLSSYNEQFFGPGTRLTVL.

The chain recombines TRBV6-6 with TRBJ2-1; D is uncertain. The V end lost 7 bases, the J end lost 0 bases, and 7 bases lay between the germline ends. The germline gives CDR1 MNHNY, CDR2 SVGAGI (reference sequence). This CDR3 is 13 amino acids long. The CDR3 nucleotides read TGTGCCAGCACGAGTGGCTCCTACAATGAGCAGTTCTTC. Encoded protein: CASTSGSYNEQFF.

The J gene is TRBJ1-1, the V gene TRBV18, with 7 bases that match TRBD1. V shed 0 bases and J 2 bases; nucleotides not matched to a gene: 3. The CDR3 is made up of 15 amino acids. Germline V gene sequence: CDR1 KGHSH, CDR2 LQKENI. CDR3 amino acids: CASSPPGQTNTEAFF. Written as DNA, the CDR3 is TGTGCCAGCTCACCACCGGGACAGACAAACACTGAAGCTTTCTTT.

The chain joins TRBV7-2 to TRBJ2-7, with TRBD2 identical over 7 bases. The germline V gene encodes CDR1 SGHTA and CDR2 FQGNSA. The CDR3 has 14 amino acids. Trimming at V came to 1 base and at J to 7 bases, leaving 7 bases not matched to a gene. CDR3 nucleotide sequence: TGTGCCAGCAGCTTAGACGCGGGAGCGGGGGAGCAGTACTTC. Amino acid sequence: CASSLDAGAGEQYF.

The rearrangement links TRBV6-1 to TRBJ2-7; 11 bases line up with TRBD2. The CDR3 consists of 15 residues. J gave up 4 bases and V 5 bases, and 7 bases lay outside the gene matches. Germline values: CDR1 MNHNS, CDR2 SASEGT. CDR3 in DNA: TGTGCCAGCAGTCGGGGACTAGCGGAACCTTACGAGCAGTACTTC. Its protein is CASSRGLAEPYEQYF.

The J gene is TRBJ2-2, the V gene TRBV27, with 7 bases lining up with TRBD1. Germline V gene lookup returns CDR1 MNHEY and CDR2 SMNVEV (reference sequence). CDR3 size: 16 residues. V shed 4 bases and J 4 bases; nucleotides not matched to a gene: 9. DNA of the CDR3: TGTGCCAGCAGTTCCGCCGGGACAGTGATCACCGGGGAGCTGTTTTTT. Translation gives CASSSAGTVITGELFF.

This clone was found a few times. The chain couples TRBV6-5 to TRBJ1-1, with D uncertain. The CDR3 extends over 14 amino acids. Trimming shortened V by 5 bases and J by 5 bases, and 15 bases separated the two germline ends. Germline V gene data show CDR1 as MNHEY and CDR2 as SVGAGI. CDR3 region: CASSSPWGGTEAFF. CDR3 sequence (DNA): TGTGCCAGCAGTAGCCCTTGGGGAGGGACTGAAGCTTTCTTT.

The chain combines TRBV27 with TRBJ1-1; D gene uncertain. V gave up 5 bases and J gave up 0 bases, with 7 bases separating them. Germline V CDR1 and CDR2: MNHEY, SMNVEV (reference sequence). This CDR3 spans 13 amino acids. CDR3 bases: TGTGCCAGCAGTGTCACAGTGAACACTGAAGCTTTCTTT. Translated: CASSVTVNTEAFF.